This is a list of T cell receptor beta chains from one sample in a study of human T cells and chemical hapten exposure. TCRdb re-derived calls from the RACE reads in MiXCR, one entry per CDR3 protein. This sample has approximately 400,000 distinct CDR3 sequences, with about 4.4% found just once. The sequencing here drew on whole blood, taken in connection with sensitization to the hapten diphenylcyclopropenone (DPC). These receptors came from a woman between 45 and 65 years old with alopecia areata. Some clones in this sample may be carry-over from other donors' samples. The CDR3 runs from the conserved cysteine through the conserved F or W. D genes are given only for firm matches. Expanded clones get a size class; other rows say once, few or many, or leave the size out.

d_call: NA
v_call: TRBV12-3/TRBV12-4
clone_size: many
j_call: TRBJ1-1
cdr3_aa: CASSLKGSGTEAFF
cdr3_nt: TGTGCCAGCAGTTTGAAGGGATCGGGCACTGAAGCTTTCTTT

d_call: NA
v_call: TRBV6-6
clone_size: many
j_call: TRBJ2-5
cdr3_aa: CASTNIGTQETQYF
cdr3_nt: TGTGCCAGCACCAATATAGGGACTCAAGAGACCCAGTACTTC

d_call: NA
v_call: TRBV7-9
clone_size: NA
j_call: TRBJ1-1
cdr3_aa: CASNLQPATNTEAFF
cdr3_nt: TGTGCCAGCAACCTACAGCCAGCGACGAACACTGAAGCTTTCTTT

d_call: TRBD2
v_call: TRBV9
clone_size: many
j_call: TRBJ2-1
cdr3_aa: CASSPGLANNEQFF
cdr3_nt: TGTGCCAGCAGCCCGGGACTAGCGAACAATGAGCAGTTCTTC

d_call: NA
v_call: TRBV5-1
clone_size: many
j_call: TRBJ1-1
cdr3_aa: CASSIRDTEAFF
cdr3_nt: TGCGCCAGCAGCATCCGGGACACTGAAGCTTTCTTT

d_call: NA
v_call: TRBV6-1
clone_size: NA
j_call: TRBJ2-2
cdr3_aa: CASSALVNTGELFF
cdr3_nt: TGTGCCAGCAGTGCCCTAGTTAACACCGGGGAGCTGTTTTTT

d_call: NA
v_call: TRBV27
clone_size: many
j_call: TRBJ1-1
cdr3_aa: CASSLSAYTEAFF
cdr3_nt: TGTGCCAGCAGTTTATCGGCCTACACTGAAGCTTTCTTT

d_call: NA
v_call: TRBV29-1
clone_size: few
j_call: TRBJ2-3
cdr3_aa: CSVGRDTDTQYF
cdr3_nt: TGCAGCGTTGGGCGGGACACAGATACGCAGTATTTT

d_call: NA
v_call: TRBV7-9
clone_size: many
j_call: TRBJ2-6
cdr3_aa: CASSPFSAGANVLTF
cdr3_nt: TGTGCCAGCAGCCCGTTCTCGGCTGGGGCCAACGTCCTGACTTTC

d_call: TRBD2
v_call: TRBV20-1
clone_size: NA
j_call: TRBJ2-4
cdr3_aa: CSAKRTSGGAIIQYF
cdr3_nt: TGCAGTGCTAAGCGGACTAGCGGGGGAGCGATCATTCAGTACTTC

d_call: TRBD2
v_call: TRBV11-2
clone_size: many
j_call: TRBJ2-3
cdr3_aa: CASSSRSGRYDKDTDTQYF
cdr3_nt: TGTGCCAGCAGCTCACGTAGCGGGAGGTACGATAAGGACACAGATACGCAGTATTTT

d_call: NA
v_call: TRBV21-1
clone_size: many
j_call: TRBJ2-7
cdr3_aa: CASSKVSERDRAYEQYF
cdr3_nt: TGTGCCAGCAGCAAAGTCAGCGAAAGGGACAGGGCCTACGAGCAGTACTTC

d_call: NA
v_call: TRBV7-6
clone_size: NA
j_call: TRBJ1-5
cdr3_aa: CASSPTGGAPRGQPQHF
cdr3_nt: TGTGCCAGCAGCCCGACGGGGGGGGCCCCGCGAGGGCAGCCCCAGCATTTT

d_call: NA
v_call: TRBV6-6
clone_size: NA
j_call: TRBJ2-3
cdr3_aa: CASRDSGTSTDTQYF
cdr3_nt: TGTGCCAGCAGAGACTCAGGAACTAGCACAGATACGCAGTATTTT

d_call: TRBD1
v_call: TRBV6-1
clone_size: many
j_call: TRBJ1-3
cdr3_aa: CASGQDLYYGNTIYF
cdr3_nt: TGTGCCAGCGGACAGGACCTTTATTATGGAAACACCATATATTTT

d_call: TRBD1
v_call: TRBV5-1
clone_size: NA
j_call: TRBJ2-7
cdr3_aa: CASSTAGTAYEQYF
cdr3_nt: TGCGCCAGCAGCACTGCCGGGACAGCCTACGAGCAGTACTTC

d_call: NA
v_call: TRBV12-3/TRBV12-4
clone_size: many
j_call: TRBJ1-5
cdr3_aa: CASSPGTRVGPQHF
cdr3_nt: TGTGCCAGCAGTCCCGGGACACGGGTTGGGCCCCAGCATTTT

d_call: TRBD1
v_call: TRBV29-1
clone_size: many
j_call: TRBJ1-1
cdr3_aa: CSVGPGTGSAFF
cdr3_nt: TGCAGCGTAGGTCCCGGGACAGGGTCAGCTTTCTTT

d_call: NA
v_call: TRBV3-1
clone_size: NA
j_call: TRBJ1-1
cdr3_aa: CASSQGPREAFF
cdr3_nt: TGTGCCAGCAGCCAAGGCCCCAGGGAAGCTTTCTTT

d_call: NA
v_call: TRBV9
clone_size: many
j_call: TRBJ1-1
cdr3_aa: CASSGLGTEAFF
cdr3_nt: TGTGCCAGCAGCGGACTTGGCACTGAAGCTTTCTTT

d_call: TRBD2
v_call: TRBV20-1
clone_size: few
j_call: TRBJ2-1
cdr3_aa: CSARPSGRSDEQFF
cdr3_nt: TGCAGTGCTAGGCCTAGCGGGAGAAGTGATGAGCAGTTCTTC

d_call: NA
v_call: TRBV24-1
clone_size: many
j_call: TRBJ1-2
cdr3_aa: CATSVGPYYGYTF
cdr3_nt: TGTGCCACCAGTGTCGGGCCCTACTATGGCTACACCTTC

d_call: NA
v_call: TRBV6-2/TRBV6-3
clone_size: few
j_call: TRBJ1-4
cdr3_aa: CASSYNGDDEKLFF
cdr3_nt: TGTGCCAGCAGTTACAATGGAGATGATGAAAAACTGTTTTTT

d_call: NA
v_call: TRBV28
clone_size: few
j_call: TRBJ2-5
cdr3_aa: CASSLPAGQETQYF
cdr3_nt: TGTGCCAGCTCTCTGCCCGCTGGACAAGAGACCCAGTACTTC

d_call: NA
v_call: TRBV2
clone_size: NA
j_call: TRBJ1-5
cdr3_aa: CASSLGRAANQPQHF
cdr3_nt: TGTGCCAGCAGCCTAGGTAGGGCAGCAAATCAGCCCCAGCATTTT

d_call: NA
v_call: TRBV7-2
clone_size: many
j_call: TRBJ2-5
cdr3_aa: CASSRKYQETQYF
cdr3_nt: TGTGCCAGCAGCCGCAAGTACCAAGAGACCCAGTACTTC

d_call: NA
v_call: TRBV7-8
clone_size: many
j_call: TRBJ2-2
cdr3_aa: CASSLEPGRIGELFF
cdr3_nt: TGTGCCAGCAGCTTGGAGCCAGGGAGGATCGGGGAGCTGTTTTTT

d_call: TRBD2
v_call: TRBV5-1
clone_size: NA
j_call: TRBJ2-1
cdr3_aa: CASSGTSGPYNEQFF
cdr3_nt: TGCGCCAGCAGCGGGACTAGCGGGCCCTACAATGAGCAGTTCTTC

d_call: NA
v_call: TRBV2
clone_size: few
j_call: TRBJ2-1
cdr3_aa: CASISRGTYNEQFF
cdr3_nt: TGTGCCAGCATTAGCAGGGGAACCTACAATGAGCAGTTCTTC

d_call: TRBD2
v_call: TRBV9
clone_size: few
j_call: TRBJ2-3
cdr3_aa: CASSHQLTAFSGGAADTQYF
cdr3_nt: TGTGCCAGCAGCCACCAGTTGACAGCGTTTAGCGGGGGGGCGGCAGATACGCAGTATTTT

d_call: NA
v_call: TRBV7-2
clone_size: NA
j_call: TRBJ2-3
cdr3_aa: CASSLIGSDTQYF
cdr3_nt: TGTGCCAGCAGCTTAATAGGTTCGGATACGCAGTATTTT

d_call: NA
v_call: TRBV4-2
clone_size: NA
j_call: TRBJ2-7
cdr3_aa: CASSTDGAYEQYF
cdr3_nt: TGTGCCAGCAGCACTGACGGAGCCTACGAGCAGTACTTC

d_call: NA
v_call: TRBV6-2/TRBV6-3
clone_size: many
j_call: TRBJ1-2
cdr3_aa: CASNTGPDGYTF
cdr3_nt: TGTGCCAGCAATACAGGGCCAGATGGCTACACCTTC

d_call: NA
v_call: TRBV20-1
clone_size: NA
j_call: TRBJ2-7
cdr3_aa: CSAHAAIFYEQYF
cdr3_nt: TGCAGTGCACACGCGGCCATATTCTACGAGCAGTACTTC

d_call: NA
v_call: TRBV11-2
clone_size: NA
j_call: TRBJ2-7
cdr3_aa: CASSLLQGAGEQYF
cdr3_nt: TGTGCCAGCAGCTTATTGCAAGGGGCCGGAGAGCAGTACTTC

d_call: TRBD1
v_call: TRBV6-6
clone_size: few
j_call: TRBJ1-4
cdr3_aa: CASSPQGAGNEKLFF
cdr3_nt: TGTGCCAGCAGCCCACAGGGGGCGGGTAATGAAAAACTGTTTTTT

d_call: TRBD2
v_call: TRBV12-3/TRBV12-4
clone_size: many
j_call: TRBJ2-1
cdr3_aa: CASSHGLDRSEQFF
cdr3_nt: TGTGCCAGCAGTCATGGACTAGATAGAAGTGAGCAGTTCTTC

d_call: NA
v_call: TRBV7-6
clone_size: NA
j_call: TRBJ1-1
cdr3_aa: CASSSAGGPEAFF
cdr3_nt: TGTGCCAGCAGCTCGGCGGGGGGCCCTGAAGCTTTCTTT

d_call: TRBD2
v_call: TRBV15
clone_size: few
j_call: TRBJ2-2
cdr3_aa: CATMRRGAPNTGELFF
cdr3_nt: TGTGCCACCATGAGGCGGGGGGCCCCGAACACCGGGGAGCTGTTTTTT

d_call: TRBD1
v_call: TRBV15
clone_size: few
j_call: TRBJ1-5
cdr3_aa: CATSLDRGPAPQHF
cdr3_nt: TGTGCCACCAGCCTGGACAGGGGCCCTGCGCCCCAGCATTTT

d_call: TRBD2
v_call: TRBV6-2/TRBV6-3
clone_size: few
j_call: TRBJ2-5
cdr3_aa: CASSPGLAGGGYRETQYF
cdr3_nt: TGTGCCAGCAGCCCAGGACTAGCGGGAGGGGGGTACCGGGAGACCCAGTACTTC